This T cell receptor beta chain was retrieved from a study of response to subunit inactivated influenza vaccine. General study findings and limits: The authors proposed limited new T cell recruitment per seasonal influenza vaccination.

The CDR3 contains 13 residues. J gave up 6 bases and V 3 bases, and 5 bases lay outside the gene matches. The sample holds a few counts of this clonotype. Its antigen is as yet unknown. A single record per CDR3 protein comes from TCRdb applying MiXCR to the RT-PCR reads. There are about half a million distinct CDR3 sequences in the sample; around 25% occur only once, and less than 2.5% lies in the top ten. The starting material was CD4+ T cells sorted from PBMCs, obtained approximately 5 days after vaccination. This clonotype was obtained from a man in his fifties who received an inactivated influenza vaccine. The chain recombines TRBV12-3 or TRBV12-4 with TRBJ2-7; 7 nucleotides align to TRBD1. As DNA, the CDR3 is TGTGCCAGCAGTTTGAACAGGGGTAGCGAGCAGTACTTC. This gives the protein CASSLNRGSEQYF.